The present TCR beta chain was sequenced within a study of PD-L1 blockade in urothelial cancer. A single count supports this clone. Here immunoSEQ multiplex PCR was the method, and the copy in TCRdb shows in-frame clones only, minus some. The repertoire holds 45,000 to 50,000 clones, with around 86% as singletons. Time point denoted: pretreatment peripheral blood. Sample: PBMCs, taken around atezolizumab (anti-PD-L1) treatment. The TCR originated in a man aged 50 to 59 with urothelial cancer.

CDR3 nucleotides: TGTGCCAGCACCCTACGCGGGGGTCAGACCCAGTACTTC. Translation gives CASTLRGGQTQYF. This chain joins TRBV7-2 and TRBJ2-5; 7 bases align to TRBD2. V lost 7 bases, J lost 6 bases, and 8 bases stayed unmatched. Looked up from germline, CDR1 is SGHTA and CDR2 is FQGNSA. The CDR3 consists of 13 residues.